These T cell receptor beta chains were read from a single sample in a study of CD8 T cells in ankylosing spondylitis. TCRdb fed the 5' RACE reads into MiXCR, producing one record per CDR3 protein. This sample carries around 890,000 distinct CDR3 sequences, around 11% of them seen once, and the ten largest clones take less than 0.65%. Sequenced material: blood, either unsorted or a sorted T cell fraction (not recorded which). The receptors were sampled from a male donor with ankylosing spondylitis. Both conserved end residues are trimmed from each CDR3.

v_gene,CDR3aa
TRBV18,ASSPQREALETQY
TRBV18,ASSPTGYREQY
TRBV6-1,ASSREEGSKQY
TRBV6-5,ASSYGPYTDTQY
TRBV5-6,ASNLNRDRDYEQY
TRBV7-3,ASSPQGWTEAF
TRBV5-6,ASSQVGDRSSYEQY
TRBV6-5,ASTSAAGALF
TRBV7-9,ASSLYQGNEKLF
TRBV6-1,ASRSGASSVELF
TRBV5-1,ASSPRAGDPTPYNEQF
TRBV12-3/TRBV12-4,ASTRGYSGNTIY
TRBV20-1,CARDPASGRSNEQF
TRBV20-1,SAPVAGGPYNEQF
TRBV28,ASSLRQGGAGEKLF
TRBV9,ASSVGGGHTEAF
TRBV20-1,SARPLASTDTQY
TRBV4-3,ASSQSFSGMRTDTQY
TRBV15,ATSRGGDGETQY
TRBV4-2,ASSQTLGSRNSPLH
TRBV7-2,ASSLEVGPYYGYT
TRBV5-1,ASSLEQGPTNSPLH
TRBV29-1,SVTRRTGYTEAF
TRBV5-1,ASSDPRFLDSYEQY
TRBV5-1,ASSPLERGTDTQY
TRBV12-3/TRBV12-4,ASSADTEGGYT
TRBV4-3,ASSRQSGEGAEQF
TRBV9,ASSAGTRTQY
TRBV5-1,ASSLGVGRYTDTQY
TRBV29-1,SVGQASTDTQY
TRBV7-2,ATSGKVNTGELF
TRBV14,ASSPFAEQF
TRBV29-1,SVQFGRVYNEQF
TRBV18,ASSPGLVLGNEQF
TRBV12-3/TRBV12-4,ASSFLLAGPREQF
TRBV20-1,SANRGPPEAF
TRBV20-1,CARDPSRAGGSYEQY